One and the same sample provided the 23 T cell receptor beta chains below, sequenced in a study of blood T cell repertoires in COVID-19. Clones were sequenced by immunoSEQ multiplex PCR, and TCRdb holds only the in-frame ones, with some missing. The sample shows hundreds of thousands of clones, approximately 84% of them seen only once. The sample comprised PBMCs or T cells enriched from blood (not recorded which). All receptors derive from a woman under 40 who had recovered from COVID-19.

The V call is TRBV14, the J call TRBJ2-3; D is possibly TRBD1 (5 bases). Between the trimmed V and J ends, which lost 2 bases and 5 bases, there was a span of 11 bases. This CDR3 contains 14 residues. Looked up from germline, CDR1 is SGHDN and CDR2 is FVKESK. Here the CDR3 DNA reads TGTGCCAGCAGCCAACTCACAGGAGTAGATACGCAGTATTTT. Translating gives CASSQLTGVDTQYF.

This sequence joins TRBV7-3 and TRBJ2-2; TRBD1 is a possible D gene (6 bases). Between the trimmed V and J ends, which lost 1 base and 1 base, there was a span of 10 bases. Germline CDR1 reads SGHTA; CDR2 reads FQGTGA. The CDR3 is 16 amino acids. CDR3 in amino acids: CASSLRGTLNTGELFF. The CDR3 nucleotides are TGTGCCAGCAGCTTAAGAGGGACACTGAACACCGGGGAGCTGTTTTTT.

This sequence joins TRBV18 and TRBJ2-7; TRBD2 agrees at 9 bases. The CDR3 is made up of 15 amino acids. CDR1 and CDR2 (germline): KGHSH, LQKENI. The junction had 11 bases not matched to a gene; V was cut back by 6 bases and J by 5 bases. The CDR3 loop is CASSPGTSSRDEQYF. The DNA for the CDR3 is TGTGCCAGCTCCCCGGGGACTAGCTCCAGGGACGAGCAGTACTTC.

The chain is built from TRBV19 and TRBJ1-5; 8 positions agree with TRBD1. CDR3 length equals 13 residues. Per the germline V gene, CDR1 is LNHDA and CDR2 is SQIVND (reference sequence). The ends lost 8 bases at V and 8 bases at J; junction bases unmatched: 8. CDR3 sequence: CASHDRGQEPQHF. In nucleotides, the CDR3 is TGTGCCAGTCACGACAGGGGACAGGAGCCCCAGCATTTT. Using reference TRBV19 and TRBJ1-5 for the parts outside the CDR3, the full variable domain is DGGITQSPKYLFRKEGQNVTLSCEQNLNHDAMYWYRQDPGQGLRLIYYSQIVNDFQKGDIAEGYSVSREKKESFPLTVTSAQKNPTAFYLCASHDRGQEPQHFGDGTRLSIL.

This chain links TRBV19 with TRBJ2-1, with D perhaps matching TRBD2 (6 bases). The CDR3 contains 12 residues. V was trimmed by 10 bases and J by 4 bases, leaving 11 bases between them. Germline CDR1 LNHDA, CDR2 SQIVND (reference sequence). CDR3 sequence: CATRGEYNEQFF. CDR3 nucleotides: TGTGCCACCCGCGGGGAGTACAATGAGCAGTTCTTC.

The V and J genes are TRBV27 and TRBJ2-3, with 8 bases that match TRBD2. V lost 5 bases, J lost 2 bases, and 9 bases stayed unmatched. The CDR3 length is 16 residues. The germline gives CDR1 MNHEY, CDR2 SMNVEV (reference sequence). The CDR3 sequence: CASSALRGAHTDTQYF. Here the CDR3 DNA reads TGTGCCAGCAGTGCCCTGCGGGGGGCGCACACAGATACGCAGTATTTT.

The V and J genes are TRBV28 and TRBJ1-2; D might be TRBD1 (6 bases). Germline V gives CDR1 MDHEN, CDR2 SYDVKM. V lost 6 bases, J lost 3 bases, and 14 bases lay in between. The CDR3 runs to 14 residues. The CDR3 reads CASSALQGHYGYTF. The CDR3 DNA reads TGTGCCAGCAGCGCATTACAGGGACACTATGGCTACACCTTC.

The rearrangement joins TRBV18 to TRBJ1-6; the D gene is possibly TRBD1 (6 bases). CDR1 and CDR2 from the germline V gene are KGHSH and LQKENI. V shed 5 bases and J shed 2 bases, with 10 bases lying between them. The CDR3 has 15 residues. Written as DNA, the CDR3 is TGTGCCAGCTCAGAAAGGACAGCCTATAATTCACCCCTCCACTTT. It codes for CASSERTAYNSPLHF.

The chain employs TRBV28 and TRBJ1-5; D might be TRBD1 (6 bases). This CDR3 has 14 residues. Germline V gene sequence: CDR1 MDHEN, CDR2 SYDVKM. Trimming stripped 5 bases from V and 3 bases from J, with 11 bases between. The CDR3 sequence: CASSVDRFNQPQHF. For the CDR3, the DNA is TGTGCCAGCAGTGTAGACAGGTTCAATCAGCCCCAGCATTTT.

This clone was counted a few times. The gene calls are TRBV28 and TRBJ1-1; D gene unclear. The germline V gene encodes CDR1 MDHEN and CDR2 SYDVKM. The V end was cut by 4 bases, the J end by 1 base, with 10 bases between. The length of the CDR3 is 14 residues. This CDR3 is CASSSPPGNTEAFF. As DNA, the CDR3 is TGTGCCAGCAGTTCCCCCCCAGGGAACACTGAAGCTTTCTTT.

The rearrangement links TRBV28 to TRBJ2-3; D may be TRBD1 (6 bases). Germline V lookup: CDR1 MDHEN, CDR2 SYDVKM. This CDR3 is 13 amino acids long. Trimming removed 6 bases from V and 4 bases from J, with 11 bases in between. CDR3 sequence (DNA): TGTGCCAGCAGCCTAGAGGGGGCAGATACGCAGTATTTT. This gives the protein CASSLEGADTQYF.

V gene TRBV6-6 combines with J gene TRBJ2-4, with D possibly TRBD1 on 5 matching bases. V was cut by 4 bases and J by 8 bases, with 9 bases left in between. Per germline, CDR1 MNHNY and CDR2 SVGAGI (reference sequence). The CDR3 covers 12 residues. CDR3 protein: CASSLGQDIQYF. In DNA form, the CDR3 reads TGTGCCAGCAGTTTAGGACAAGACATTCAGTACTTC.

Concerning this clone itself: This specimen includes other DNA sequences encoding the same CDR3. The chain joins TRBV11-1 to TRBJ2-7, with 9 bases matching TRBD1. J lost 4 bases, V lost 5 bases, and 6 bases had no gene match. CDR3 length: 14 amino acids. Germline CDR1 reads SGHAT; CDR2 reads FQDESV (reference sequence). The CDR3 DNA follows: TGTGCCAGCAGCCCCGGGACAGGGACGTACGAGCAGTACTTC. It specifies CASSPGTGTYEQYF. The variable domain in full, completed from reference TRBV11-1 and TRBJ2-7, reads EAEVAQSPRYKITEKSQAVAFWCDPISGHATLYWYRQILGQGPELLVQFQDESVVDDSQLPKDRFSAERLKGVDSTLKIQPAELGDSAMYLCASSPGTGTYEQYFGPGTRLTVT.

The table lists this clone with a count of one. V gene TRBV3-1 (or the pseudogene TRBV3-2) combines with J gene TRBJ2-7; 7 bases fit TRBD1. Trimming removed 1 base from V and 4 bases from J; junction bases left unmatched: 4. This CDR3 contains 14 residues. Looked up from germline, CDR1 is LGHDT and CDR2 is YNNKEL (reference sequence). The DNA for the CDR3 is TGTGCCAGCAGCCAAGTGGACAGGTCTTACGAGCAGTACTTC. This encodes CASSQVDRSYEQYF.

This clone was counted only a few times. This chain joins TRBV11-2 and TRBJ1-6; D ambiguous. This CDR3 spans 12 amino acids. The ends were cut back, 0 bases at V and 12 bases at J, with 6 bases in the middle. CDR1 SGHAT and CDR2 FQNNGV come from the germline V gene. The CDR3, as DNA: TGTGCCAGCAGCTTAGAACTCGGACCCCTCCACTTT. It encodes CASSLELGPLHF.

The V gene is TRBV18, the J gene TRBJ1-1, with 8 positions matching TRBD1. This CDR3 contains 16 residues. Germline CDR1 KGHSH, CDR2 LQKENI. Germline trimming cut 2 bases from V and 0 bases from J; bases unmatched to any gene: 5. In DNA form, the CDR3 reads TGTGCCAGCTCACCAGGTCAGGGGGCCATGAACACTGAAGCTTTCTTT. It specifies CASSPGQGAMNTEAFF.

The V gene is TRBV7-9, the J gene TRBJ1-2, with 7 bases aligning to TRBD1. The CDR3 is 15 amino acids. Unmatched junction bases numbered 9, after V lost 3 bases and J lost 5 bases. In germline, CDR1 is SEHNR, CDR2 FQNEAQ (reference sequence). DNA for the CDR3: TGTGCCAGCAGCTTTATCAGGGACAGCTCATATGGCTACACCTTC. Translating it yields CASSFIRDSSYGYTF.

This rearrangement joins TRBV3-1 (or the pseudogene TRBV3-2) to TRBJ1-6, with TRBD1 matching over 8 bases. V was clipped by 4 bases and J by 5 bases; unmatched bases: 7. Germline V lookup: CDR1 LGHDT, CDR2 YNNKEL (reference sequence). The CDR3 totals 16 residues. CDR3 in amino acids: CASSPWTGLNNSPLHF. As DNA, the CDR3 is TGTGCCAGCAGCCCGTGGACAGGGCTAAATAATTCACCCCTCCACTTT.

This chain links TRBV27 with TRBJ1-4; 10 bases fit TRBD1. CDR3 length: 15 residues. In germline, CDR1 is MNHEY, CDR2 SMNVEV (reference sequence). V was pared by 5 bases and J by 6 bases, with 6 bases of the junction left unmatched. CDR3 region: CASSPRQGADEKLFF. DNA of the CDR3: TGTGCCAGCAGTCCCCGACAGGGGGCCGATGAAAAACTGTTTTTT.

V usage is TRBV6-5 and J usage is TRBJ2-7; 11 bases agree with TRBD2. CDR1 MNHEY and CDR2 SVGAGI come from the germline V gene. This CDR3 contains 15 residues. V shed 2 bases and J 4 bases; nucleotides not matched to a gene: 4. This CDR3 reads CASSYGTSGEYEQYF. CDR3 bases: TGTGCCAGCAGTTACGGGACTAGCGGTGAATACGAGCAGTACTTC.

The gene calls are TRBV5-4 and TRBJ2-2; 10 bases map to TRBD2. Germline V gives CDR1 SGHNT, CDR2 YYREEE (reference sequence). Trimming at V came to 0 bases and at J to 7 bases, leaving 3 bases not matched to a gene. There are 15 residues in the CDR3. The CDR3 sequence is CASSLEAGGVGELFF. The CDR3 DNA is TGTGCCAGCAGCTTGGAAGCGGGAGGGGTCGGGGAGCTGTTTTTT.

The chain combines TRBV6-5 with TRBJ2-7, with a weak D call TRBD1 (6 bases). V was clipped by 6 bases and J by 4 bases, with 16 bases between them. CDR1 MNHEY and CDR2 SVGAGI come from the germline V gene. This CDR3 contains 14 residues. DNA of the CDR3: TGTGCCAGCAGGAAGCAGGGGCCCCCTTACGAGCAGTACTTC. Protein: CASRKQGPPYEQYF.

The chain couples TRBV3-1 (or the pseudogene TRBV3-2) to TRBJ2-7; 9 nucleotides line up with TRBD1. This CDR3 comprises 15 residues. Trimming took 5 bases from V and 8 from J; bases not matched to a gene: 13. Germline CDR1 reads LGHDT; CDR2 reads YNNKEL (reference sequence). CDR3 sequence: CASSDARDREGKQYF. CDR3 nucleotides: TGTGCCAGCAGCGACGCTCGGGACAGGGAGGGAAAGCAGTACTTC.